Each of the 17 T cell receptor beta chains below was sequenced from the same sample in a study of blood T cell repertoires in COVID-19 (dated by TCRdb to 2020 to 2022). The library was made by the immunoSEQ multiplex PCR assay. TCRdb took over this immuneACCESS table, retaining in-frame rearrangements with V and J assigned. Such tables are incomplete; in checked studies, under half of the missing clones stem from an unresolved V gene, and the remainder is unexplained. The sample yields fewer than 250,000 clones; 70% to 90% were counted once. Nearly 7.5% of the sample rests with the top ten. Sequenced sample: PBMCs or T cells enriched from blood (not recorded which). The source of these receptors is a woman aged 40 to 49 with acute COVID-19.

The chain joins TRBV30 to TRBJ2-5; TRBD2 matches 12 bases. Per germline, CDR1 GTSNPN and CDR2 SVGIG (reference sequence). The V and J ends lost 1 base and 3 bases, in that order; junction bases with no gene match: 12. The CDR3 consists of 18 residues. CDR3 nucleotide sequence: TGTGCCTGGAGTGGTTCTAGCGGGAGGGCCCTCGCGGAAGAGACCCAGTACTTC. Translation gives CAWSGSSGRALAEETQYF.

The genes are TRBV11-3 and TRBJ2-6, with D possibly matching TRBD2 (6 bases). Trimming shortened V by 4 bases and J by 1 base, and 8 bases separated the two germline ends. The length of the CDR3 is 15 residues. Germline V gene data show CDR1 as SGHNT and CDR2 as YENEEA. The CDR3 loop is CASSSGVSGANVLTF. CDR3 DNA: TGTGCCAGCAGCTCGGGGGTTTCTGGGGCCAACGTCCTGACTTTC.

The chain couples TRBV3-1 (or the pseudogene TRBV3-2) to TRBJ2-3; 10 bases align to TRBD2. Per the germline V gene, CDR1 is LGHDT and CDR2 is YNNKEL (reference sequence). Trimming removed 4 bases from V and 2 bases from J; junction bases left unmatched: 6. The CDR3 runs 16 residues. Here the CDR3 DNA reads TGTGCCAGCAGCCCTTTAGCGGGGGGCCACACAGATACGCAGTATTTT. It yields the protein CASSPLAGGHTDTQYF.

The rearrangement uses TRBV29-1 and TRBJ2-7; D is possibly TRBD1 (6 bases). The CDR3 has 14 amino acids. V gave up 6 bases and J gave up 0 bases, with 15 bases separating them. Germline V gene sequence: CDR1 SQVTM, CDR2 ANQGSEA. CDR3 sequence reads: CSVQRDTNSYEQYF. CDR3 nucleotide sequence: TGCAGCGTCCAACGGGACACCAACTCCTACGAGCAGTACTTC.

The V gene is TRBV18, the J gene TRBJ2-1; D perhaps matches TRBD1 (6 bases). Per germline, CDR1 KGHSH and CDR2 LQKENI. The CDR3 loop spans 13 amino acids. Trimming removed 5 bases at V and 2 bases at J, with 7 bases between. The DNA of the CDR3 is TGTGCCAGCTCAGGGGGCCCCTACAATGAGCAGTTCTTC. Translating gives CASSGGPYNEQFF.

V usage is TRBV7-3 and J usage is TRBJ2-5, with 11 bases identical to TRBD1. The CDR3 is made up of 16 amino acids. Germline CDR1 SGHTA, CDR2 FQGTGA. The V gene end was trimmed by 5 bases and the J gene end by 5 bases; junction bases not matched to a gene: 10. The CDR3: CASSPGQGALWETQYF. The DNA of the CDR3 is TGTGCCAGCAGCCCCGGACAGGGGGCTCTCTGGGAGACCCAGTACTTC.

This clone was recorded at least ten times. In the same sample, other DNA sequences code for this CDR3. The genes are TRBV5-1 and TRBJ1-1, with TRBD1 matching over 8 bases. This CDR3 has 15 residues. V trimming: 1 base; J trimming: 1 base; junction bases outside the gene matches: 3. CDR1 is SGHRS and CDR2 is YFSETQ in the germline V gene. The CDR3 loop reads CASSLTGGSNTEAFF. For the CDR3, the DNA is TGCGCCAGCAGCTTGACAGGGGGATCGAACACTGAAGCTTTCTTT.

The V and J genes are TRBV19 and TRBJ2-3, with D unclear. Per germline, CDR1 LNHDA and CDR2 SQIVND (reference sequence). There are 14 residues in the CDR3. V was trimmed by 6 bases and J by 0 bases, leaving 10 bases between them. CDR3 sequence (DNA): TGTGCCAGTAGGGCCCTCATAAGCACAGATACGCAGTATTTT. Amino acids: CASRALISTDTQYF.

The V and J genes are TRBV2 and TRBJ1-5; 10 bases are a match to TRBD1. CDR3 length equals 16 residues. Germline V CDR1 and CDR2: SNHLY, FYNNEI. The junction had 8 bases not matched to a gene; V was cut back by 6 bases and J by 3 bases. The DNA for the CDR3 is TGTGCCAGCAGCCGTAAAGGGACAGGGGTCAATCAGCCCCAGCATTTT. This sequence encodes CASSRKGTGVNQPQHF.

J is TRBJ2-7 and V is TRBV3-1 (or the pseudogene TRBV3-2), with D perhaps matching TRBD1 (6 bases). Germline V CDR1 and CDR2: LGHDT, YNNKEL (reference sequence). The CDR3 has 11 residues. V gave up 4 bases and J gave up 10 bases, with 11 bases separating them. The CDR3 DNA reads as TGTGCCAGCAGCCCAGGACAGACACAGTACTTC. As protein: CASSPGQTQYF.

The chain recombines TRBV28 with TRBJ1-2, with 11 bases matching TRBD1. With V trimmed by 6 bases and J by 2 bases, 11 bases remained unmatched. This CDR3 spans 17 amino acids. The germline gives CDR1 MDHEN, CDR2 SYDVKM. The CDR3 protein is CASRDRGHAQGNYGYTF. DNA of the CDR3: TGTGCCAGCAGGGACAGGGGGCATGCGCAGGGGAACTATGGCTACACCTTC.

The count of this clone is one. The chain is built from TRBV27 and TRBJ1-1; unclear D gene. Germline V gene lookup returns CDR1 MNHEY and CDR2 SMNVEV (reference sequence). V was cut by 6 bases and J by 0 bases, with 8 bases left in between. The CDR3 has 13 residues. The CDR3 loop reads CASSGGVNTEAFF. CDR3 coding DNA: TGTGCCAGCAGCGGTGGAGTGAACACTGAAGCTTTCTTT.

This rearrangement joins TRBV10-1 to TRBJ1-2, with D unresolved. V lost 0 bases and J lost 3, with 8 bases in between. The CDR3 covers 14 residues. The germline CDR1 and CDR2 sequences are WNHNN and SYGVQD (reference sequence). This chain's CDR3 is CASSESGSDYGYTF. The CDR3 DNA reads as TGCGCCAGCAGTGAGTCGGGGAGTGACTATGGCTACACCTTC.

This clone was picked up one time. The genes are TRBV11-3 and TRBJ1-1; 7 nucleotides align to TRBD1. Germline loops: CDR1 SGHNT, CDR2 YENEEA. The CDR3 consists of 14 residues. With V trimmed by 3 bases and J by 1 base, 2 bases remained unmatched. The CDR3 loop reads CASSLTGKNTEAFF. The CDR3 DNA sequence: TGTGCCAGCAGCTTGACAGGGAAGAACACTGAAGCTTTCTTT.

This rearrangement joins TRBV4-2 to TRBJ1-2; D is perhaps TRBD1 (6 bases). From germline, CDR1 is LGHNA and CDR2 YNFKEQ. This CDR3 comprises 15 residues. Trimming took 4 bases from V and 4 from J, leaving 16 bases between them. CDR3 region: CASSRERTVFYGYTF. DNA of the CDR3: TGTGCCAGCAGCCGAGAGCGGACAGTTTTCTATGGCTACACCTTC.

This chain connects TRBV19 to TRBJ1-6, with 8 bases identical to TRBD1. Losses at the gene ends were 5 bases for V and 7 bases for J; bases not matched to a gene: 7. This CDR3 comprises 15 residues. The germline gives CDR1 LNHDA, CDR2 SQIVND (reference sequence). CDR3 DNA: TGTGCCAGTAGTCAGACGACAGGGGCAAATTCACCCCTCCACTTT. It encodes CASSQTTGANSPLHF.

The CDR3 loop is CASSTQGGVNEKLFF. As DNA, the CDR3 is TGTGCCAGCAGCACACAAGGGGGGGTAAATGAAAAACTGTTTTTT. The chain couples TRBV11-2 to TRBJ1-4, with D possibly matching TRBD1 (6 bases). The CDR3 has 15 amino acids. The V and J ends lost 5 bases and 5 bases respectively, with 15 bases between them. Germline assignment: CDR1 SGHAT and CDR2 FQNNGV. The variable domain in full, with the rest retrieved from reference TRBV11-2 and TRBJ1-4, is EAGVAQSPRYKIIEKRQSVAFWCNPISGHATLYWYQQILGQGPKLLIQFQNNGVVDDSQLPKDRFSAERLKGVDSTLKIQPAKLEDSAVYLCASSTQGGVNEKLFFGSGTQLSVL.